The entry that follows covers one TCR beta chain sequence. This specimen belongs to a study of cytomegalovirus exposure and HLA in healthy donors. V shed 3 bases and J shed 1 base, with 12 bases lying between them. The CDR3 is 15 amino acids. CDR1 SGHAT and CDR2 FQDESV come from the germline V gene (reference sequence). Primers for the PCR totalled 60 Vbeta and 13 Jbeta. Generated by immunoSEQ multiplex PCR, the TCRdb table keeps only in-frame clones and is missing some. The table lists tens of thousands of clones, roughly two thirds of them singletons, with 6.5% to 7.5% in the top ten. Sequences were obtained from PBMCs. This receptor was taken from a woman between 45 and 65 years old in good health and CMV-seropositive. The rearrangement joins TRBV11-1 to TRBJ1-1; TRBD1 might be the D (5 bases). This CDR3 reads CASSFIGEGNTEAFF. The DNA for the CDR3 is TGTGCCAGCAGCTTCATAGGGGAGGGGAACACTGAAGCTTTCTTT.